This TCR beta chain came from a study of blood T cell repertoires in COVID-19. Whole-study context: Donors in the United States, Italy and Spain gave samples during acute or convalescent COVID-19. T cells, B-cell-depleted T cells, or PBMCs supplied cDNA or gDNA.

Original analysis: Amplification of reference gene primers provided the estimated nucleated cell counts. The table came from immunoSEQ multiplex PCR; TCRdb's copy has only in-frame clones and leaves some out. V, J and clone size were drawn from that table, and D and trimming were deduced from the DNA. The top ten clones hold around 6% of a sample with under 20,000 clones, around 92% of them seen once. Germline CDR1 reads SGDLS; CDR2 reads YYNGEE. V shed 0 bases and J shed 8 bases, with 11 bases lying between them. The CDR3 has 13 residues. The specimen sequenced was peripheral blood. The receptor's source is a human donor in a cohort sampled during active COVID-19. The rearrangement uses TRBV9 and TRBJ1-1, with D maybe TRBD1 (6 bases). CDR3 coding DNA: TGTGCCAGCAGCGTAGCAGTACAGGGAGAAGCTTTCTTT. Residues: CASSVAVQGEAFF.